This entry is about one T cell receptor beta chain. Trimming stripped 4 bases from V and 2 bases from J, with 20 bases between. This CDR3 has 18 residues. Per the germline V gene, CDR1 is LGHDT and CDR2 is YNNKEL (reference sequence). Original methodology: It was from reference gene primer amplification that nucleated cell counts were estimated. Clones were read by immunoSEQ multiplex PCR, and TCRdb kept only the in-frame ones, dropping some. That table is the source of V, J and clone size, and D and trimming were worked out from the DNA. The table shows over 65,000 clones, with roughly 90% occurring only once. This entry is derived from a study of blood T cell repertoires in COVID-19. At the level of the study: The United States, Italy and Spain supplied acute and convalescent COVID-19 samples. PBMCs, B-cell-depleted T cells, or T cells provided the cDNA or gDNA that made up the material.

This clonotype originated in a human donor in a cohort sampled during active COVID-19. Sequencing was performed on peripheral blood. The V gene is TRBV3-1 (or the pseudogene TRBV3-2), the J gene TRBJ2-2, with D possibly TRBD2 on 6 matching bases. CDR3 DNA: TGTGCCAGCAGCCGAAACTTACCGGGACTGACAAACACCGGGGAGCTGTTTTTT. It codes for CASSRNLPGLTNTGELFF.